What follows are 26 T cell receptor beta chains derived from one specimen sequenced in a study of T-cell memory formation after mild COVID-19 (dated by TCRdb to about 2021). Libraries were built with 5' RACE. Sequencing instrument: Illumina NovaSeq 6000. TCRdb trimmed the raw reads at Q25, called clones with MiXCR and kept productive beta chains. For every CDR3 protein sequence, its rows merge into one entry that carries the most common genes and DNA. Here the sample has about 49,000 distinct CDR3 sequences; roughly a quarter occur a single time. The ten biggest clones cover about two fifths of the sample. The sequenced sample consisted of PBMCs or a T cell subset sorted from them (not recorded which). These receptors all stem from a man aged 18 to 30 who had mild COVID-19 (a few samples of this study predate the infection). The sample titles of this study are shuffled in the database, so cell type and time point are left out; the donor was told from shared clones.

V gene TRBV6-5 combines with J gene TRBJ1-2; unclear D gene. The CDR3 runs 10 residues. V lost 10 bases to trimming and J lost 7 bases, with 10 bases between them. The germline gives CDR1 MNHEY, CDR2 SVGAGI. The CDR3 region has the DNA TGTGCCACGTGGGCGTCTGGCTACACCTTC. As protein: CATWASGYTF.

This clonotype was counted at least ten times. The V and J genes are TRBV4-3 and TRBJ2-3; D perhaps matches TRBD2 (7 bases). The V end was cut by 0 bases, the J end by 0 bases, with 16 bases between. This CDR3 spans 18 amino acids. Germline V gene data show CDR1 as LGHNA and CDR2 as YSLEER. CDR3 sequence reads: CASSQDVGGLSSTDTQYF. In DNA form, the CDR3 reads TGCGCCAGCAGCCAAGACGTGGGGGGGCTCTCTAGCACAGATACGCAGTATTTT.

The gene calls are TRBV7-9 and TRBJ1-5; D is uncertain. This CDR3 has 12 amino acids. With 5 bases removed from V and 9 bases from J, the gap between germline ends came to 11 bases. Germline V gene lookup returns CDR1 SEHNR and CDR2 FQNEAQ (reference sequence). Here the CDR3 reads CASSQGKRPQHF. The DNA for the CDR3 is TGTGCCAGCAGCCAAGGAAAGCGGCCCCAGCATTTT. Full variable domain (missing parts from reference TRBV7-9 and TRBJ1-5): DTGVSQNPRHKITKRGQNVTFRCDPISEHNRLYWYRQTLGQGPEFLTYFQNEAQLEKSRLLSDRFSAERPKGSFSTLEIQRTEQGDSAMYLCASSQGKRPQHFGDGTRLSIL.

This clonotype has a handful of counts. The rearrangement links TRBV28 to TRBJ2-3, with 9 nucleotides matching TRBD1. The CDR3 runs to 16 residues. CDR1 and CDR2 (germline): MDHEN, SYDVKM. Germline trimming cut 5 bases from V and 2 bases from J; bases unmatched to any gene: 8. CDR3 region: CASSPRTGDDTDTQYF. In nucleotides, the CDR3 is TGTGCCAGCAGTCCGCGGACAGGGGACGACACAGATACGCAGTATTTT.

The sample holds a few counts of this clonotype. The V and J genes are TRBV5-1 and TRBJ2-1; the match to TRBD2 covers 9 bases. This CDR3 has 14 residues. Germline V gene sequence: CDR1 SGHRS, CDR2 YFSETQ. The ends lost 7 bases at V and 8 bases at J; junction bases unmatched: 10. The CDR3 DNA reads TGCGCCAGCGCCCCGGGACTAGCTCTCTATGAGCAGTTCTTC. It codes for CASAPGLALYEQFF.

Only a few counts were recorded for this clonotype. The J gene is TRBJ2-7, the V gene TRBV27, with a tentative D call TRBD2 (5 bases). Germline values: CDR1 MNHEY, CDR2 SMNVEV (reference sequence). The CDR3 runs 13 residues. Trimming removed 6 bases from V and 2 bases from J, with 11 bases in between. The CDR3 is CASSPGYTYEQYF. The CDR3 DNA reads TGTGCCAGCAGCCCGGGATACACCTACGAGCAGTACTTC.

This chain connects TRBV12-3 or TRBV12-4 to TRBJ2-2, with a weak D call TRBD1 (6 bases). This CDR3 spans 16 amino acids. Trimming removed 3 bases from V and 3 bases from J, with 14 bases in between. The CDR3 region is CASSFDRLDYTGELFF. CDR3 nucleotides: TGTGCCAGCAGTTTCGACAGGCTAGATTACACCGGGGAGCTGTTTTTT.

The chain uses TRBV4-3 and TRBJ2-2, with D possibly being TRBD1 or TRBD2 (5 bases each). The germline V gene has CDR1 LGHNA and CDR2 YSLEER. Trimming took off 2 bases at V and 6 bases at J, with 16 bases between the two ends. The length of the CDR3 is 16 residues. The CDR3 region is CASSQSRGWPPGELFF. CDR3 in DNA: TGCGCCAGCAGCCAATCGAGGGGCTGGCCGCCCGGGGAGCTGTTTTTT.

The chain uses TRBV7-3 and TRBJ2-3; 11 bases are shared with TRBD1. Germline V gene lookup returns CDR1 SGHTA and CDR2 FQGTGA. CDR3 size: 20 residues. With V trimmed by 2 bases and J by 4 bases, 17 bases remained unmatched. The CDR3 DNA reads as TGTGCCAGCAGCTTACCACATGGACAGGGGGCGAACTCCCACGCAGATACGCAGTATTTT. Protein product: CASSLPHGQGANSHADTQYF.

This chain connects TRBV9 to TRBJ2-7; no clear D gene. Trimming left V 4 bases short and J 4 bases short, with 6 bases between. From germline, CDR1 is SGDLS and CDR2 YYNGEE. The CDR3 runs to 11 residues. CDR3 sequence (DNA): TGTGCCAGCAGCTCCGAGTACGAGCAGTACTTC. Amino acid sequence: CASSSEYEQYF.

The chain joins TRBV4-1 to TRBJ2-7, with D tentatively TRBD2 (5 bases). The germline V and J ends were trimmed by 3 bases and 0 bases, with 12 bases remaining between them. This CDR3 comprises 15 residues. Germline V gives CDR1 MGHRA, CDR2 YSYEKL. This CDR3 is CASSHDYFSSYEQYV. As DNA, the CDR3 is TGCGCCAGCAGCCACGACTATTTTAGCTCCTACGAGCAGTACGTC.

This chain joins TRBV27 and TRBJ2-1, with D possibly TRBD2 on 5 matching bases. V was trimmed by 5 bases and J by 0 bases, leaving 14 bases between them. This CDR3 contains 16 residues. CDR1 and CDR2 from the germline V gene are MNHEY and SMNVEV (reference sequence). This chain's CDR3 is CASSLRTGSSYNEQFF. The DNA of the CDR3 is TGTGCCAGCAGTCTACGGACGGGGAGCTCCTACAATGAGCAGTTCTTC.

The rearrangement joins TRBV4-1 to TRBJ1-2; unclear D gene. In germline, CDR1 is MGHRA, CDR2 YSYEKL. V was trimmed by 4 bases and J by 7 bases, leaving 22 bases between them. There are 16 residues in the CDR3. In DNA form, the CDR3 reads TGCGCCAGCAGCCCGAGAGGGCAAATGGGTAGTCGTGGCTACACCTTC. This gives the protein CASSPRGQMGSRGYTF.

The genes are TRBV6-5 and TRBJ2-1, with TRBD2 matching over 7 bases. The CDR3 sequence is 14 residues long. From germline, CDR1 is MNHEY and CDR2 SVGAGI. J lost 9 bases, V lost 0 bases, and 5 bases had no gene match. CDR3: CASSYSGRGSEQFF. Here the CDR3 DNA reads TGTGCCAGCAGTTACTCCGGGCGGGGGAGTGAGCAGTTCTTC.

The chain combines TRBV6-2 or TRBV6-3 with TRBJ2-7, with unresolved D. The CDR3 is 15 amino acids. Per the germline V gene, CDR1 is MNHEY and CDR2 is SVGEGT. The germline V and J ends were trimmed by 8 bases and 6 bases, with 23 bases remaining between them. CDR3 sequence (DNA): TGTGCCAGCGCGATGTTGGAACAGCCCGATGGCGAGCAGTACGTC. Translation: CASAMLEQPDGEQYV.

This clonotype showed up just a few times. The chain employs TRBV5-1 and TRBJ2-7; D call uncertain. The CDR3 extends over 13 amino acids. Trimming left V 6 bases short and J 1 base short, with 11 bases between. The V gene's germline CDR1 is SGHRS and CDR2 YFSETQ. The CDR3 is CASTLDGSYEQYF. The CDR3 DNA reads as TGCGCCAGCACCCTGGACGGGTCCTACGAGCAGTACTTC. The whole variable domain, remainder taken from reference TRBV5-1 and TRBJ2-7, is KAGVTQTPRYLIKTRGQQVTLSCSPISGHRSVSWYQQTPGQGLQFLFEYFSETQRNKGNFPGRFSGRQFSNSRSEMNVSTLELGDSALYLCASTLDGSYEQYFGPGTRLTVT.

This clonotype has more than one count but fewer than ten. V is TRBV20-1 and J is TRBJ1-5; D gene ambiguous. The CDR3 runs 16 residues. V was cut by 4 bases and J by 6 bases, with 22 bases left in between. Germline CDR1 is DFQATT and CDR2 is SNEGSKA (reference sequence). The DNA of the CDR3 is TGCAGTGCTACCCCCGAATGGGGAGGTATTGGTCAGCCCCAGCATTTT. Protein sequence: CSATPEWGGIGQPQHF.

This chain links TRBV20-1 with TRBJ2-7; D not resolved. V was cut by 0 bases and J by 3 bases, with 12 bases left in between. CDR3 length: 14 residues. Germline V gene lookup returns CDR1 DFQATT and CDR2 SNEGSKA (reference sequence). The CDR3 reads CSARDPKIDYEQYF. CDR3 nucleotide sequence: TGCAGTGCTAGAGACCCGAAAATTGACTACGAGCAGTACTTC.

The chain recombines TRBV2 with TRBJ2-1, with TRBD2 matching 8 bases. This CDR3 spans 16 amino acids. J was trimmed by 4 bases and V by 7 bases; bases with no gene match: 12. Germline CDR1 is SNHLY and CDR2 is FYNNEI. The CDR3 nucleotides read TGTGCCAGCACCTCACAGGTCCGCGGGGGGTACAATGAGCAGTTCTTC. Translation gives CASTSQVRGGYNEQFF.

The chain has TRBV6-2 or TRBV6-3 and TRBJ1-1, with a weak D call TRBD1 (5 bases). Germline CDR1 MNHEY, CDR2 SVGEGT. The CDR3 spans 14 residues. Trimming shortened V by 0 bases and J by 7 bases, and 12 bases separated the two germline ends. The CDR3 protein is CASSYSMGPGEAFF. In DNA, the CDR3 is TGTGCCAGCAGTTACTCGATGGGGCCGGGTGAAGCTTTCTTT.

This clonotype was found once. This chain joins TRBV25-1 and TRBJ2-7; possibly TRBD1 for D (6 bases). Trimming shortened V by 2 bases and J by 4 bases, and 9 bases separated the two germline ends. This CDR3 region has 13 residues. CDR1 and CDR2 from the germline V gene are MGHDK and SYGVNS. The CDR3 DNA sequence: TGTGCCAGCAGTGAAGGGGGCTGGTACGAGCAGTACTTC. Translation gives CASSEGGWYEQYF.

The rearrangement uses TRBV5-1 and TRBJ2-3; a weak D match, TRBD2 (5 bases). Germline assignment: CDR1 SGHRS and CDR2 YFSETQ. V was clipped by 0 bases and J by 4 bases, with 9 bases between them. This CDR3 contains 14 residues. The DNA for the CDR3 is TGCGCCAGCAGCTTGGAAGTGGGAGCAGATACGCAGTATTTT. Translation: CASSLEVGADTQYF.

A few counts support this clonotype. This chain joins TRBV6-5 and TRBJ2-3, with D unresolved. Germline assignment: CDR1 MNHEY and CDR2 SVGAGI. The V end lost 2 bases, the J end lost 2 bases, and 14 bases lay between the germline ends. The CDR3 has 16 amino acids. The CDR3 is CASSYGDGRTTDTQYF. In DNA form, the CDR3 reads TGTGCCAGCAGTTACGGAGATGGACGGACCACAGATACGCAGTATTTT.

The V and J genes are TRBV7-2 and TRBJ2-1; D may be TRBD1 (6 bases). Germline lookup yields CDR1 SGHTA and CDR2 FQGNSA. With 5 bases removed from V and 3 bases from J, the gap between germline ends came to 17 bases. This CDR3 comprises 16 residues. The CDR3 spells CASSQGWQGLYNEQFF. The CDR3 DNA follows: TGTGCCAGCAGCCAAGGCTGGCAGGGGCTCTACAATGAGCAGTTCTTC.

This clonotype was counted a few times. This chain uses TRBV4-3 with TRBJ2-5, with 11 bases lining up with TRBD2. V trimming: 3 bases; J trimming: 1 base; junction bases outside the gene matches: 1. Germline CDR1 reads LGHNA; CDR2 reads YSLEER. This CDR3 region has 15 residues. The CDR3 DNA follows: TGCGCCAGCAGCCATAGCGGGGGGGGCCAAGAGACCCAGTACTTC. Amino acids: CASSHSGGGQETQYF.

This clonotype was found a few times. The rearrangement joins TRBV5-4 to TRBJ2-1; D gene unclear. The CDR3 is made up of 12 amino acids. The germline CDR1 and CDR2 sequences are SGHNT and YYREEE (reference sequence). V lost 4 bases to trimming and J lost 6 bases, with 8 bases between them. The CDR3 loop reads CASSPDINEQFF. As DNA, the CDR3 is TGTGCCAGCAGCCCCGATATCAATGAGCAGTTCTTC.